This T cell receptor (beta chain) was recovered during a study of shared clonotypes between healthy human individuals. Across the whole study: In total, the donors were two women and a few men aged 18 to 49. A donor's plate count was three for CD4 naive and three for CD4 memory; CD8 naive had two and CD8 memory one.

Here immunoSEQ multiplex PCR was the method, and the copy in TCRdb shows in-frame clones only, minus some. The data show about 2 million clones, with 95% seen just once and under 0.15% held by the top ten. A word on this clone: As yet, its antigen is unknown.

The study, taken as a whole, reports: At large depth, rarefaction still showed sorted-subset sequencing to be incomplete. Unshared clonotypes carried lower generation probabilities than those common to all four donors.

The TCR was taken from a man aged 18 to 30 in good health. The specimen was naive CD4+ T cells sorted from blood. Subset specified: CD45RA+ positively selected.

The CDR3 loop is CASSQERGLGGYTF. CDR3 DNA: TGCGCCAGCAGCCAAGAGAGAGGGCTTGGAGGCTACACCTTC. The chain couples TRBV4-3 to TRBJ1-2; D unclear. The CDR3 is made up of 14 amino acids. Germline CDR1 and CDR2: LGHNA and YSLEER. Trimming cost V 0 bases and J 8 bases, with 13 bases left between them.